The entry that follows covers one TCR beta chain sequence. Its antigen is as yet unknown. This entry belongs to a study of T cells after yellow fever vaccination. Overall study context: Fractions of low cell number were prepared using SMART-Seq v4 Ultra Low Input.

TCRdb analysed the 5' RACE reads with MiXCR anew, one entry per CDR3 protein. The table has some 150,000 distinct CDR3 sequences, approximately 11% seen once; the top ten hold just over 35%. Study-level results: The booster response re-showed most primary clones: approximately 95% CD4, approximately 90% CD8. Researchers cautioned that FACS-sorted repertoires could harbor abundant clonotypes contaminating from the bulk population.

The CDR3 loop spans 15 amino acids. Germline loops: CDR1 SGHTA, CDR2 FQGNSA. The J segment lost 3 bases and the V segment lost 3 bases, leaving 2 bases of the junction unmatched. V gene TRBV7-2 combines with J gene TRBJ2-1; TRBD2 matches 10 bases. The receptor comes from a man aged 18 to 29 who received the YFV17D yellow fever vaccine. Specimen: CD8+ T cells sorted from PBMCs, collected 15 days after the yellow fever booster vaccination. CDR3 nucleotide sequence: TGTGCCAGCAGCTTTAGCGGGGGGCACTACAATGAGCAGTTCTTC. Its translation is CASSFSGGHYNEQFF.